The source of this T cell receptor (beta chain) is a study of cytomegalovirus exposure and HLA in healthy donors. Study-level points and caveats: Associated with cytomegalovirus, according to the listing, were 150 to 200 TCR beta chains. Fewer N-insertions (relative to the approximately 700-donor mean) were reportedly seen in an Asian-associated ancestry cluster in a later analysis.

Of note for this clone: No antigen is known for it.

The primer mix had 60 Vbeta and 13 Jbeta primers. Generated by immunoSEQ multiplex PCR, the TCRdb table keeps only in-frame clones and is missing some. The sample lists 150,000 to 200,000 clones, around 83% occurring once. All donors participated as healthy donors of bone marrow. The donors, nominally healthy at sampling, likely had unrecorded immune exposures. The CDR3 contains 14 residues. V shed 4 bases and J shed 0 bases, with 10 bases lying between them. Germline CDR1 reads SGHDT; CDR2 reads YYEEEE. This clonotype was sampled from a man aged 18 to 29 in good health and CMV-seropositive. The specimen was PBMCs. The rearrangement uses TRBV5-6 and TRBJ1-2; possible D gene TRBD1, 5 bases. The DNA for the CDR3 is TGTGCCAGCAGCGGCGGGACGGCTAACTATGGCTACACCTTC. Its protein product is CASSGGTANYGYTF. The whole variable domain, filled in from reference TRBV5-6 and TRBJ1-2, reads DAGVTQSPTHLIKTRGQQVTLRCSPKSGHDTVSWYQQALGQGPQFIFQYYEEEERQRGNFPDRFSGHQFPNYSSELNVNALLLGDSALYLCASSGGTANYGYTFGSGTRLTVV.